Described below is a single T cell receptor (beta chain) sequence and its context. It lacks a known antigen. The input lacks base qualities; no much larger clone sits a single base away. These data are taken from a study of T cell changes during pregnancy in multiple sclerosis (dated by TCRdb to about 2019). About the investigation overall: Changes in the T cell repertoire over the course of pregnancy were examined in this study in women with multiple sclerosis.

To prepare the library, the immunoSEQ multiplex PCR assay was applied. Sourced from immuneACCESS, this table was stored by TCRdb with only in-frame sequences that have V and J called. A share of the clones is absent; for the studies checked, an unresolved V gene accounts for under half, and the remainder has no known explanation. This sample has 70,000 to 75,000 clones in its table, and over 85% of those were observed once. Clones ranked in the top ten supply approximately 2% of the sample. V trim: 2 bases; J trim: 4 bases; unmatched bases: 4. Reading from cysteine to phenylalanine, the CDR3 counts 15 amino acids. The retained sequence is limited to the CDR3, 45 bases, with the frame set at the first base. The germline V gene yields SGHRS for CDR1 and YFSETQ for CDR2.

Sequences were derived from peripheral blood, sampled in the second trimester of pregnancy. This sequence originates from a female donor with multiple sclerosis, enrolled in a pregnancy study. The sequence is built from TRBV5-1 and TRBJ2-3; 10 nucleotides in the junction match TRBD2. The CDR3 protein: CASSFSGGTPDTQYF. The nucleotides read TGCGCCAGCAGCTTTAGCGGGGGGACACCAGATACGCAGTATTTT.